This T cell receptor (beta chain) was documented in a study of shared clonotypes between healthy human individuals. The CDR3 has 12 amino acids. CDR1 is KGHSH and CDR2 is LQKENI in the germline V gene. Trimming stripped 5 bases from V and 5 bases from J, with 8 bases between. In the original workflow: As immunoSEQ supplied junction-only sequences (without quality scores), filtering differed. TCRdb's copy holds only in-frame clones and misses some; the assay was immunoSEQ multiplex PCR. The V and J calls and the clone size are those of that table, but D and trimming were determined from the DNA. The data show 1.6 million or so clones, 97% to 99% seen once.

This TCR was recovered from a man aged 25 to 40 in good health. The chain recombines TRBV18 with TRBJ2-3; D is unclear. The sequencing input was naive CD4+ T cells sorted from blood. The subset denotes: CD45RA+ positively selected. CDR3 sequence reads: CASSFERDTQYF. In nucleotides, the CDR3 is TGTGCCAGCTCATTCGAGAGAGATACGCAGTATTTT. The entire variable domain, with the rest obtained from reference TRBV18 and TRBJ2-3, is as follows: NAGVMQNPRHLVRRRGQEARLRCSPMKGHSHVYWYRQLPEEGLKFMVYLQKENIIDESGMPKERFSAEFPKEGPSILRIQQVVRGDSAAYFCASSFERDTQYFGPGTRLTVL.